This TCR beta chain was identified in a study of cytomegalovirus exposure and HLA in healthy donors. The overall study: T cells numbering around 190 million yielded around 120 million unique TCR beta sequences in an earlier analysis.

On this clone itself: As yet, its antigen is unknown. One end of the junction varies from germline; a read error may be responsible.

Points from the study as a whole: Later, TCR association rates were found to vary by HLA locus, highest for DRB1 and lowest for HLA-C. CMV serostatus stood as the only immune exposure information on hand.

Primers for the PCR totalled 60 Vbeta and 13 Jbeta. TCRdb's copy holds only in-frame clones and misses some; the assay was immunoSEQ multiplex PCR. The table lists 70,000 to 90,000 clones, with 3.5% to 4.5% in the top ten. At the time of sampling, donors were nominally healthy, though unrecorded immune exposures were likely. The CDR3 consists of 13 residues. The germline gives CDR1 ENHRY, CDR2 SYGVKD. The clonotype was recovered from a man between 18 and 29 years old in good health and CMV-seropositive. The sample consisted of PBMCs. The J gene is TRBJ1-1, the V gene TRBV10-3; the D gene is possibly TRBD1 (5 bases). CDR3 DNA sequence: TGTGCCATCACTGAGGGGCTGAACACTGAAGCTTTCTTT. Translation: CAITEGLNTEAFF.